One and the same sample provided the 3 T cell receptor beta chains below, sequenced in a study of blood T cell repertoires in COVID-19. TCRdb's copy holds only in-frame clones and misses some; the assay was immunoSEQ multiplex PCR. The sample lists 96,000 or so clones, 70% to 90% occurring once. Input material: peripheral blood. The receptors derive from an elderly woman with acute or convalescent COVID-19.

The chain links TRBV3-1 (or the pseudogene TRBV3-2) to TRBJ1-1, with D possibly TRBD1 on 5 matching bases. This CDR3 has 14 residues. Germline values: CDR1 LGHDT, CDR2 YNNKEL (reference sequence). Trimming pared 1 base from V and 3 bases from J, leaving 9 bases between. CDR3 amino acids: CASSQAGRDTEAFF. The CDR3 bases are TGTGCCAGCAGCCAAGCAGGGAGGGACACTGAAGCTTTCTTT.

The rearrangement links TRBV2 to TRBJ2-1, with D tentatively TRBD2 (6 bases). This CDR3 contains 16 residues. The germline CDR1 and CDR2 sequences are SNHLY and FYNNEI. V was shortened by 6 bases and J by 0 bases, with 15 bases between the two germline ends. The CDR3 DNA reads TGTGCCAGCAGGCTCCGGGCGGGGAGCTCCTACAATGAGCAGTTCTTC. It specifies CASRLRAGSSYNEQFF.

This chain joins TRBV10-3 and TRBJ1-6; 12 bases are shared with TRBD1. CDR1 and CDR2 from the germline V gene are ENHRY and SYGVKD. Trimming cost V 2 bases and J 4 bases; bases outside gene matches: 3. This CDR3 spans 17 amino acids. CDR3 residues: CAISERDRGPYNSPLHF. The CDR3 DNA sequence: TGTGCCATCAGTGAGCGGGACAGGGGGCCTTATAATTCACCCCTCCACTTT.